The next 21 T cell receptor beta chains were all read from a single sample in a study of cytomegalovirus exposure and HLA in healthy donors. Primers for the PCR totalled 60 Vbeta and 13 Jbeta. Some clones are missing from TCRdb's copy, which holds only in-frame ones; the method was immunoSEQ multiplex PCR. The sample carries approximately 210,000 clones, about four fifths recorded once. The sample consisted of PBMCs. The receptors originated from a girl aged 5-17 years in good health and CMV-seropositive.

There are a few counts of this clone. This rearrangement joins TRBV13 to TRBJ2-3, with D maybe TRBD1 (6 bases). V lost 7 bases, J lost 2 bases, and 19 bases lay in between. CDR1 is PRHDT, CDR2 FYEKMQ, per germline (reference sequence). The CDR3 covers 16 residues. For the CDR3, the DNA is TGTGCCAGCACCCCGAGGGTTCAGGGGATCACAGATACGCAGTATTTT. Protein sequence: CASTPRVQGITDTQYF.

J is TRBJ1-5 and V is TRBV9; D not certain. CDR1 and CDR2 (germline): SGDLS, YYNGEE. The CDR3 is 15 amino acids. The germline V and J ends were trimmed by 0 bases and 0 bases, with 7 bases remaining between them. The CDR3 sequence: CASSVGGYSNQPQHF. For the CDR3, the DNA is TGTGCCAGCAGCGTAGGAGGGTATAGCAATCAGCCCCAGCATTTT.

The J gene is TRBJ2-1, the V gene TRBV7-2; unclear D gene. This CDR3 has 17 residues. Germline V gene sequence: CDR1 SGHTA, CDR2 FQGNSA. V was trimmed by 4 bases and J by 4 bases, leaving 20 bases between them. CDR3 sequence: CASSSRGSSRYYNEQFF. The CDR3 coding sequence is TGTGCCAGCAGCTCCCGAGGAAGTTCGCGGTATTACAATGAGCAGTTCTTC.

This clone turned up a few times. This sequence joins TRBV11-2 and TRBJ1-2, with unresolved D. Trimming pared 3 bases from V and 6 bases from J, leaving 11 bases between. This CDR3 region has 13 residues. Germline values: CDR1 SGHAT, CDR2 FQNNGV. CDR3 nucleotide sequence: TGTGCCAGCAGCTTTAACCACTATGATGGCTACACCTTC. It translates to CASSFNHYDGYTF.

The chain employs TRBV11-3 and TRBJ2-3; D is unresolved. Germline-derived CDR1 and CDR2 are SGHNT and YENEEA. Trimming shortened V by 2 bases and J by 5 bases, and 5 bases separated the two germline ends. The CDR3 is 12 amino acids. The CDR3 DNA follows: TGTGCCAGCAGCTTACAGGAAGATACGCAGTATTTT. Translated, it gives CASSLQEDTQYF.

Concerning this clone: The same CDR3 is also encoded by other DNA sequences in this sample. The rearrangement uses TRBV10-1 and TRBJ2-7; tentative D call: TRBD1 (6 bases). CDR1 WNHNN and CDR2 SYGVQD come from the germline V gene (reference sequence). V lost 6 bases to trimming and J lost 0 bases, with 9 bases between them. There are 13 residues in the CDR3. CDR3 protein: CASSRDTSYEQYF. The CDR3 DNA is TGCGCCAGCAGCCGGGACACCTCCTACGAGCAGTACTTC.

V gene TRBV29-1 combines with J gene TRBJ2-5; no definite D call. The tail of the sequence fits TRBJ2-7 better, so the J call may be wrong. The CDR3 runs to 14 residues. The V gene's germline CDR1 is SQVTM and CDR2 ANQGSEA. The CDR3 DNA is TGCAGCGTTGAAGATAGGCACAGCTCCTACGAGCAGTACTTC. Translated: CSVEDRHSSYEQYF.

The chain joins TRBV7-9 to TRBJ2-7; D might be TRBD1 (6 bases). The germline V gene has CDR1 SEHNR and CDR2 FQNEAQ (reference sequence). V gave up 11 bases and J gave up 4 bases, with 27 bases separating them. The CDR3 contains 16 residues. The CDR3 DNA reads as TGTGCCGGCGGGCGTGGGGGCCCACCCAGTTTTTACGAGCAGTACTTC. This translates into CAGGRGGPPSFYEQYF.

A few counts support this clone. The chain couples TRBV29-1 to TRBJ1-2; a weak D match, TRBD1 (5 bases). Germline V gene lookup returns CDR1 SQVTM and CDR2 ANQGSEA. Trimming pared 3 bases from V and 6 bases from J, leaving 8 bases between. CDR3 length equals 11 residues. CDR3 sequence: CSVEGGDGYTF. The CDR3 DNA sequence: TGCAGCGTTGAGGGGGGGGATGGCTACACCTTC.

The chain has TRBV5-1 and TRBJ2-6; TRBD1 matches 9 bases. J gave up 2 bases and V 0 bases, and 6 bases lay outside the gene matches. This CDR3 has 18 amino acids. In germline, CDR1 is SGHRS, CDR2 YFSETQ. CDR3 protein: CASSLGGTGSPGANVLTF. As DNA, the CDR3 is TGCGCCAGCAGCTTGGGCGGGACAGGGTCTCCTGGGGCCAACGTCCTGACTTTC.

The chain links TRBV5-1 to TRBJ2-7, with TRBD1 as a possible D gene (9 bases). Trimming removed 4 bases from V and 3 bases from J, with 20 bases in between. The CDR3 totals 16 residues. The germline V gene has CDR1 SGHRS and CDR2 YFSETQ. CDR3: CASSREGGTGIYEQYF. The CDR3 bases are TGCGCCAGCAGCCGGGAGGGGGGGACAGGGATCTACGAGCAGTACTTC.

This chain uses TRBV4-1 with TRBJ2-3; D is uncertain. CDR3 length: 13 residues. Germline assignment: CDR1 MGHRA and CDR2 YSYEKL. V dropped 1 base and J dropped 6 bases, with 8 bases sitting between them. CDR3 sequence reads: CASSQGSRDTQYF. The CDR3 coding sequence is TGCGCCAGCAGCCAAGGGTCTCGGGATACGCAGTATTTT.

This chain uses TRBV6-6 with TRBJ1-1, with D uncertain. Germline assignment: CDR1 MNHNY and CDR2 SVGAGI (reference sequence). V shed 8 bases and J shed 3 bases, with 19 bases lying between them. The CDR3 runs 15 residues. The CDR3 nucleotides are TGTGCCAGCCTAAAGGTAGAGGCGGGGTACACTGAAGCTTTCTTT. It encodes CASLKVEAGYTEAFF.

The genes are TRBV5-4 and TRBJ1-1; a weak D match, TRBD1 (6 bases). Germline V gene data show CDR1 as SGHNT and CDR2 as YYREEE (reference sequence). V shed 2 bases and J shed 8 bases, with 10 bases lying between them. This CDR3 has 12 residues. The CDR3: CASSFRGAEAFF. The CDR3, as DNA: TGTGCCAGCAGCTTCAGGGGAGCAGAAGCTTTCTTT.

The chain recombines TRBV6-6 with TRBJ2-7; TRBD1 is a possible D gene (5 bases). This CDR3 region has 15 residues. The germline V gene encodes CDR1 MNHNY and CDR2 SVGAGI (reference sequence). The V end lost 2 bases, the J end lost 5 bases, and 16 bases lay between the germline ends. The DNA of the CDR3 is TGTGCCAGCAGTTACCCGACAGTAACTCGCGACGAGCAGTACTTC. Translating it yields CASSYPTVTRDEQYF.

This chain joins TRBV27 and TRBJ1-4, with TRBD1 matching over 8 bases. V gave up 6 bases and J gave up 8 bases; unmatched junction bases: 8. In germline, CDR1 is MNHEY, CDR2 SMNVEV (reference sequence). The CDR3 is made up of 14 amino acids. CDR3 loop: CASRQQGVGEKLFF. The CDR3 bases are TGTGCCAGCAGACAACAGGGGGTAGGGGAAAAACTGTTTTTT. Full variable domain (missing parts from reference TRBV27 and TRBJ1-4): EAQVTQNPRYLITVTGKKLTVTCSQNMNHEYMSWYRQDPGLGLRQIYYSMNVEVTDKGDVPEGYKVSRKEKRNFPLILESPSPNQTSLYFCASRQQGVGEKLFFGSGTQLSVL.

The chain is built from TRBV19 and TRBJ1-4, with 12 bases identical to TRBD1. V lost 5 bases and J lost 7; bases outside the gene matches: 5. The CDR3 spans 15 residues. The germline gives CDR1 LNHDA, CDR2 SQIVND (reference sequence). The DNA of the CDR3 is TGTGCCAGTAGTGGAAGGGACAGGGGGCTTGAAAAACTGTTTTTT. Protein sequence: CASSGRDRGLEKLFF. Supplemented by reference TRBV19 and TRBJ1-4, the full variable domain reads DGGITQSPKYLFRKEGQNVTLSCEQNLNHDAMYWYRQDPGQGLRLIYYSQIVNDFQKGDIAEGYSVSREKKESFPLTVTSAQKNPTAFYLCASSGRDRGLEKLFFGSGTQLSVL.

This chain connects TRBV18 to TRBJ2-5; perhaps TRBD1 as D (6 bases). CDR3 size: 16 residues. The germline V and J ends were trimmed by 5 bases and 0 bases, with 16 bases remaining between them. In germline, CDR1 is KGHSH, CDR2 LQKENI. This CDR3 is CASSSPRTAYQETQYF. In DNA form, the CDR3 reads TGTGCCAGCTCATCCCCTCGGACAGCTTACCAAGAGACCCAGTACTTC.

This sequence joins TRBV5-4 and TRBJ2-7; tentatively, D is TRBD1 (6 bases). V was pared by 0 bases and J by 2 bases, with 12 bases between. The CDR3 loop spans 15 amino acids. The germline CDR1 and CDR2 sequences are SGHNT and YYREEE (reference sequence). For the CDR3, the DNA is TGTGCCAGCAGCTTGGAGGCAGGGGAGACCTACGAGCAGTACTTC. Translating gives CASSLEAGETYEQYF.

This clone was seen just once. In DNA form, the CDR3 reads TGCGCCAGTACCAGGGGGCAGTCCCGAGAAACCCAGTACTTC. Its translation is CASTRGQSRETQYF. The chain carries TRBV5-1 and TRBJ2-5; TRBD1 agrees at 8 bases. The J segment lost 8 bases and the V segment lost 8 bases, leaving 14 bases of the junction unmatched. The CDR3 length is 14 residues. Germline CDR1 reads SGHRS; CDR2 reads YFSETQ.

This sequence joins TRBV5-6 and TRBJ1-2, with a tentative D call TRBD1 (5 bases). CDR3 size: 18 residues. V lost 4 bases and J lost 7, with 29 bases in between. Germline V lookup: CDR1 SGHDT, CDR2 YYEEEE. CDR3 loop: CASSPSSGRGLAMSGYTF. CDR3 bases: TGTGCCAGCAGCCCCTCCTCGGGGCGGGGCCTTGCAATGTCTGGCTACACCTTC.